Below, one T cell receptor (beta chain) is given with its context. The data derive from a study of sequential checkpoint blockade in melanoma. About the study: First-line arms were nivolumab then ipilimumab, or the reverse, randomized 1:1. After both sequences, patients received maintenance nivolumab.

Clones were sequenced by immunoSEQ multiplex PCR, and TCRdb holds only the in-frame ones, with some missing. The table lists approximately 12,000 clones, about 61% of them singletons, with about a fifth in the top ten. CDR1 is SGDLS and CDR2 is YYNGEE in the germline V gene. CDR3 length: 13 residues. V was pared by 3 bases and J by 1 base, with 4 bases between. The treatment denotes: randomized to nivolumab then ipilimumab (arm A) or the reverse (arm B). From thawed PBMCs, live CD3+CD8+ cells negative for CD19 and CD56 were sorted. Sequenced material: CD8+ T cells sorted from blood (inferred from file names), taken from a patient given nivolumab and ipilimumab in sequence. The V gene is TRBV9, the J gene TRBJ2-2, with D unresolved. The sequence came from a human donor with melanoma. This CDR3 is CASSGQNTGELFF. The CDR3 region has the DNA TGTGCCAGCAGCGGACAGAACACCGGGGAGCTGTTTTTT.